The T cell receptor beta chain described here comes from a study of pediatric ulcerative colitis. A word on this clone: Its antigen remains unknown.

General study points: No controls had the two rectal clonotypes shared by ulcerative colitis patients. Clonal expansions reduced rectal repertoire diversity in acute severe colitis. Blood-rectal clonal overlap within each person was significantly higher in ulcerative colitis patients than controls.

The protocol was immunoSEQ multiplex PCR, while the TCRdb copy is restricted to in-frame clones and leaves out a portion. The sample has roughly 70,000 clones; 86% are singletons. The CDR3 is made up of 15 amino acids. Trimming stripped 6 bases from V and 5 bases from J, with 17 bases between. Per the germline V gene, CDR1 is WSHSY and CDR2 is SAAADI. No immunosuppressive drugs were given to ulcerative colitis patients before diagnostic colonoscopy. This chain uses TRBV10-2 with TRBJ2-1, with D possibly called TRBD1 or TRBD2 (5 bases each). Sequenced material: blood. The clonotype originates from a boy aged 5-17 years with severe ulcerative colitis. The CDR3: CASRAHGTVNNEQFF. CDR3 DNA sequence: TGCGCCAGCAGGGCACATGGGACGGTTAACAATGAGCAGTTCTTC.